These 19 T cell receptor beta chains originate from one sample sequenced in a study of blood T cell repertoires in COVID-19. Sequencing used immunoSEQ multiplex PCR; TCRdb keeps in-frame clones, though not all of them. The sample yields fewer than 250,000 clones, around 90% seen once. Material: PBMCs or T cells enriched from blood (not recorded which). These receptors came from a woman aged 25 to 39 who had been exposed to COVID-19.

The chain is built from TRBV5-6 and TRBJ2-3; 7 nucleotides line up with TRBD2. With V trimmed by 2 bases and J by 1 base, 7 bases remained unmatched. Germline V gene sequence: CDR1 SGHDT, CDR2 YYEEEE. This CDR3 is 16 amino acids long. CDR3 in DNA: TGTGCCAGCAGCTTTCTAGCGGTCGGGGGCACAGATACGCAGTATTTT. Translating gives CASSFLAVGGTDTQYF.

The J gene is TRBJ2-1, the V gene TRBV7-9; 10 bases align to TRBD2. This CDR3 has 14 residues. CDR1 is SEHNR and CDR2 is FQNEAQ in the germline V gene (reference sequence). The J segment lost 4 bases and the V segment lost 5 bases, leaving 2 bases of the junction unmatched. DNA for the CDR3: TGTGCCAGCAGCCCACTAGCGGGATACAATGAGCAGTTCTTC. Its translation is CASSPLAGYNEQFF.

This clone was seen ten or more times. The genes are TRBV9 and TRBJ1-5; D is perhaps TRBD1 (5 bases). The CDR3 runs 16 residues. Looked up from germline, CDR1 is SGDLS and CDR2 is YYNGEE. V was clipped by 0 bases and J by 1 base, with 11 bases between them. The CDR3 reads CASSVDGRASNQPQHF. The CDR3 DNA is TGTGCCAGCAGCGTAGATGGCAGGGCCAGCAATCAGCCCCAGCATTTT.

The genes are TRBV10-2 and TRBJ2-1, with TRBD2 identical over 8 bases. The germline V gene has CDR1 WSHSY and CDR2 SAAADI. The junction had 6 bases not matched to a gene; V was cut back by 4 bases and J by 7 bases. The CDR3 runs to 14 residues. Here the CDR3 DNA reads TGCGCCAGCAGTGTTAGCGGGATGCCGAATGAGCAGTTCTTC. This encodes CASSVSGMPNEQFF.

The V call is TRBV4-1, the J call TRBJ2-2; TRBD1 matches at 8 bases. CDR1 MGHRA and CDR2 YSYEKL come from the germline V gene. The CDR3 is 15 residues long. V shed 4 bases and J 2 bases; nucleotides not matched to a gene: 3. The CDR3 DNA sequence: TGCGCCAGCAGCCGAGGACAGGGTAACACCGGGGAGCTGTTTTTT. It specifies CASSRGQGNTGELFF.

Here the CDR3 reads CASSPGQSAVGYTF. As DNA, the CDR3 is TGCGCCAGCAGCCCCGGACAGAGCGCGGTAGGCTACACCTTC. V is TRBV10-1 and J is TRBJ1-2; D is perhaps TRBD1 (6 bases). Germline lookup yields CDR1 WNHNN and CDR2 SYGVQD (reference sequence). The CDR3 consists of 14 residues. Trimming took off 6 bases at V and 8 bases at J, with 19 bases between the two ends.

This chain joins TRBV29-1 and TRBJ1-1; 7 bases fit TRBD1. This CDR3 spans 12 amino acids. The germline V gene has CDR1 SQVTM and CDR2 ANQGSEA. With V trimmed by 4 bases and J by 8 bases, 7 bases remained unmatched. The DNA for the CDR3 is TGCAGCGTTGTAGGGGGCGGGGCAGAAGCTTTCTTT. Amino acids: CSVVGGGAEAFF. Using reference TRBV29-1 and TRBJ1-1 for the parts outside the CDR3, the full variable domain is SAVISQKPSRDICQRGTSLTIQCQVDSQVTMMFWYRQQPGQSLTLIATANQGSEATYESGFVIDKFPISRPNLTFSTLTVSNMSPEDSSIYLCSVVGGGAEAFFGQGTRLTVV.

DNA of the CDR3: TGCAGCGTTGGCTGGGGGCATCAGCCCCAGCATTTT. Protein: CSVGWGHQPQHF. The J gene is TRBJ1-5, the V gene TRBV29-1; TRBD1 might be the D (6 bases). The CDR3 runs 12 residues. V lost 4 bases and J lost 5, with 9 bases in between. CDR1 SQVTM and CDR2 ANQGSEA come from the germline V gene.

The chain has TRBV2 and TRBJ1-5, with a tentative D call TRBD1 (5 bases). Looked up from germline, CDR1 is SNHLY and CDR2 is FYNNEI. The CDR3 consists of 14 residues. Between the trimmed V and J ends, which lost 3 bases and 5 bases, there was a span of 11 bases. The CDR3: CASSEQGGDQPQHF. For the CDR3, the DNA is TGTGCCAGCAGTGAGCAGGGTGGGGATCAGCCCCAGCATTTT.

This clone was seen many times. The rearrangement uses TRBV25-1 and TRBJ2-5, with D perhaps TRBD1 (5 bases). CDR3 length: 14 residues. Per the germline V gene, CDR1 is MGHDK and CDR2 is SYGVNS. With 3 bases removed from V and 5 bases from J, the gap between germline ends came to 13 bases. The CDR3: CASSDRDNRETQYF. The CDR3 bases are TGTGCCAGCAGTGACAGGGATAACAGGGAGACCCAGTACTTC.

This chain links TRBV5-1 with TRBJ2-3, with TRBD2 matching over 11 bases. There are 17 residues in the CDR3. Germline CDR1 SGHRS, CDR2 YFSETQ. V lost 2 bases, J lost 0 bases, and 5 bases stayed unmatched. The CDR3 loop reads CASSFNPSGGSTDTQYF. CDR3 nucleotide sequence: TGCGCCAGCAGCTTCAACCCTAGCGGGGGGAGCACAGATACGCAGTATTTT.

The chain carries TRBV2 and TRBJ1-6; TRBD1 agrees at 9 bases. This CDR3 has 15 amino acids. Per germline, CDR1 SNHLY and CDR2 FYNNEI. With 3 bases clipped from V and 10 bases from J, the junction kept 7 bases outside the gene matches. The CDR3 DNA reads as TGTGCCAGCAGTGACCTCGGACAGGGGCGGTCACCCCTCCACTTT. It is translated as CASSDLGQGRSPLHF.

This chain uses TRBV29-1 with TRBJ2-7; 9 bases align to TRBD2. V gave up 5 bases and J gave up 4 bases; unmatched junction bases: 9. Germline lookup yields CDR1 SQVTM and CDR2 ANQGSEA. CDR3 size: 14 residues. DNA for the CDR3: TGCAGCGTTTGGGTAGCGGGAGCACTTTACGAGCAGTACTTC. The encoded protein is CSVWVAGALYEQYF.

The chain is built from TRBV7-9 and TRBJ2-3, with 16 bases identical to TRBD2. Germline trimming cut 5 bases from V and 4 bases from J; bases unmatched to any gene: 12. Germline lookup yields CDR1 SEHNR and CDR2 FQNEAQ (reference sequence). The CDR3 length is 19 residues. CDR3: CASSPLKPGLAGGPDTQYF. As DNA, the CDR3 is TGTGCCAGCAGCCCCCTCAAACCGGGACTAGCGGGAGGGCCAGATACGCAGTATTTT.

About this clone: Different DNA sequences within this sample yield the same CDR3. The J gene is TRBJ2-5, the V gene TRBV11-2, with 12 positions matching TRBD2. Germline loops: CDR1 SGHAT, CDR2 FQNNGV. There are 15 residues in the CDR3. Trimming removed 5 bases from V and 5 bases from J; junction bases left unmatched: 6. The DNA for the CDR3 is TGTGCCAGCAGCCCGCTAGCGGGAGGGCTGGAGACCCAGTACTTC. This sequence encodes CASSPLAGGLETQYF.

The CDR3 here is CASGLAGGTSGANVLTF. Written as DNA, the CDR3 is TGTGCTAGTGGTTTGGCAGGGGGGACCTCTGGGGCCAACGTCCTGACTTTC. The chain joins TRBV12-5 to TRBJ2-6; D may be TRBD1 (7 bases). This CDR3 has 17 amino acids. Germline CDR1 reads LGHNT; CDR2 reads FRNRAP. V lost 1 base to trimming and J lost 0 bases, with 10 bases between them.

The genes are TRBV30 and TRBJ1-2; TRBD1 matches at 7 bases. Germline CDR1 reads GTSNPN; CDR2 reads SVGIG (reference sequence). This CDR3 contains 12 residues. V shed 3 bases, J shed 7 bases, and the junction held 5 bases outside the gene matches. CDR3 DNA: TGTGCCTGGAGGAGGGGGCAGGGTGGCTACACCTTC. The encoded protein is CAWRRGQGGYTF.

This clone appeared once. V gene TRBV5-4 combines with J gene TRBJ2-7; D is uncertain. V gave up 2 bases and J gave up 0 bases, with 3 bases separating them. The CDR3 is 12 amino acids. In germline, CDR1 is SGHNT, CDR2 YYREEE (reference sequence). The chain's CDR3 is CASSFSSYEQYF. The CDR3 nucleotides read TGTGCCAGCAGCTTTAGCTCCTACGAGCAGTACTTC.

This chain joins TRBV28 and TRBJ1-5, with D perhaps matching TRBD1 (5 bases). The CDR3 runs 15 residues. Germline values: CDR1 MDHEN, CDR2 SYDVKM. V lost 7 bases to trimming and J lost 6 bases, with 19 bases between them. The DNA of the CDR3 is TGTGCCAGCACGGCTGCGGCAGGGAAGATTCAGCCCCAGCATTTT. Protein: CASTAAAGKIQPQHF.